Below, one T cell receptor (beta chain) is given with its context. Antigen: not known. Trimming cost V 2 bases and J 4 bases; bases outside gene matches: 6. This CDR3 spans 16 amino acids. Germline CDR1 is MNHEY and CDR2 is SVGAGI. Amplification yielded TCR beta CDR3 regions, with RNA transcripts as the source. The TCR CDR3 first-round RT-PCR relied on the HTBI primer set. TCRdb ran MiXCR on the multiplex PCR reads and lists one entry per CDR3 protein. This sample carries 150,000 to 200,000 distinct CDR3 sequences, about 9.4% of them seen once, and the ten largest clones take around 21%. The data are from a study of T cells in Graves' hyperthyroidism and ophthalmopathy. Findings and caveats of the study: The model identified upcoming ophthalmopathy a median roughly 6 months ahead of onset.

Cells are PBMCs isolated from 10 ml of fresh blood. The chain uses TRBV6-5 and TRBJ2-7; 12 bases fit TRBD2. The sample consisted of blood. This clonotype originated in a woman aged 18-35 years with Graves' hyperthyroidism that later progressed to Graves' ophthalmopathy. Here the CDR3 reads CASSYASGGALYEQYF. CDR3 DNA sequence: TGTGCCAGCAGTTACGCTAGCGGGGGGGCTTTATACGAGCAGTACTTC.